This record looks at one T cell receptor beta chain sequence and its context. The specificity of this receptor is unknown. Base quality data are lacking; no much larger clone is found one base away. The germline V gene sets CDR1 to KGHDR and CDR2 to SFDVKD. Reading from cysteine to phenylalanine, the CDR3 counts 13 amino acids. The CDR3 DNA has 39 bases and is translated from base 1. The junction shows trimming of 9 bases on V and 4 bases on J, plus 14 bases between the germline ends. Library construction relied on 5' RACE. Instrument used: Illumina HiSeq 2000. Template switching added a universal primer binding site, and the final cDNA carried a unique molecular identifier that allowed TCR cDNA molecules to be counted accurately. Specific primers in the conserved constant-segment region were used to synthesize first-strand cDNA for the TCR alpha and beta chains. To control for contamination, each cDNA library was double barcoded with a SMART-Mk sample barcode plus Illumina barcodes. TruSeq adapter sequences, together with Illumina sample barcodes, were added in two successive PCR steps. Sequencing of the TCR alpha and beta cDNA libraries was done on the Illumina HiSeq platform using custom primers. The original methods were these. MiGEC was used to process raw reads and extract unique molecular identifiers, and MiXCR was used to find CDR3 positions. For each individual, recombination models were inferred using an EM algorithm with the repgenHMM and IGoR tools. The tcR package in R was used for shared clonotype analysis, with sharing normalized by the product of cloneset sizes. To study raw recombination free of thymic and clonal selection effects, out-of-frame nonproductive sequences were analyzed. TCRdb redid the processing of the public reads, applying fastp at Q25 and MiXCR, and retained in-frame beta chains. CDR3 protein duplicates are merged, each entry listing the most common genes and DNA. TCRdb's processing, not the study's, gives the V and J calls here. For this sample the table gives around 1.7 million distinct CDR3 sequences, of which more than 30% were detected only once. The top ten constitute around 0.25% of the sample.

The sample belongs to a study of identical twins (dated by TCRdb to between 2015 and 2016). Notes on the research overall: To test whether fetal clonotypes persist, this study deep-sequenced TCR alpha and beta repertoires from monozygotic twins, from unrelated adults of various ages, and from cord blood. Replicate twin experiments were performed at different times using different library preparation protocols to rule out contamination.

Here is what the overall study found, with its caveats: Out-of-frame TCR alpha sequences shared between twins showed an excess of low generation-probability sequences compared with coincidental sharing between unrelated individuals. Out-of-frame TCR alpha sharing in monozygotic twins was systematically underestimated by recombination models, whereas sharing between unrelated individuals was in agreement with the recombination models. Zero-insertion analyses could be partly confounded by invariant T cells such as MAIT and iNKT, though diverse VJ usage argued against such confounding for most clonotypes. Conclusions relied on cross-sectional statistical analysis, since the same donors could not be followed over many years. Fewer insertions were carried by abundant cord blood beta clonotypes, a similar but weaker trend appeared in young adult naive repertoires, and no such trend appeared in memory repertoires. Excess twin sharing in beta out-of-frame sequences was weaker because fewer shared sequences lowered the signal-to-noise ratio.

All donors were healthy Caucasians. This sequence originates from a newborn girl in good health. The V and J segments used are TRBV24-1 and TRBJ2-5; the D call could be TRBD1 or TRBD2, with each sharing 5 bases. Source material: cord blood. The CDR3 protein is CATSRVRGETQYF. Read as DNA, the sequence is TGTGCCACCTCGCGTGTGAGGGGAGAGACCCAGTACTTC.